One sample yielded the 28 T cell receptor beta chains listed below, sequenced in a study of T cells expressing NK-cell markers. TCRdb reprocessed the 5' RACE reads; each CDR3 protein has one entry and no DNA is given. The sample's table shows hundreds of thousands of distinct CDR3 sequences. The source material was blood T cells: a sorted CD56 or NKG2C T cell subset, CD4+ or CD8+ T cells, or bulk PBMC T cells (not recorded which). Every receptor here comes from a woman aged 18-70 years in good health.

The rearrangement uses TRBV4-3 and TRBJ2-1. Germline V gene lookup returns CDR1 LGHNA and CDR2 YSLEER. CDR3 length: 13 amino acids. The CDR3 sequence: CASSFGVHNEQFF.

The chain recombines TRBV7-9 with TRBJ2-3; TCRdb calls TRBD1, which cannot be checked without DNA. In germline, CDR1 is SEHNR, CDR2 FQNEAQ (reference sequence). The CDR3 covers 15 residues. The CDR3 spells CASSSPDRGRDTQYF.

This chain links TRBV3-1 with TRBJ2-1. Germline V gene data show CDR1 as LGHDT and CDR2 as YNNKEL (reference sequence). The CDR3 contains 13 residues. Here the CDR3 reads CASSQGYGYEQFF.

The V and J genes are TRBV20-1 and TRBJ2-7; the TCRdb D gene call, TRBD1, has no DNA to confirm it. The CDR3 spans 15 residues. Germline V gene lookup returns CDR1 DFQATT and CDR2 SNEGSKA (reference sequence). CDR3 loop: CSAAHSGKGNYEQYF.

The rearrangement links TRBV12-3 or TRBV12-4 to TRBJ1-5; the TRBD1 assignment by TCRdb is unverifiable without DNA. The CDR3 length is 17 residues. The CDR3 spells CASSPGTGGISNQPQHF.

The chain uses TRBV6-2 or TRBV6-3 and TRBJ2-2; as DNA is missing, the TRBD1 call by TCRdb cannot be tested. The germline CDR1 and CDR2 sequences are MNHEY and SVGEGT. The CDR3 is 16 amino acids. This CDR3 reads CASSSTLRGSTGELFF.

V gene TRBV2 combines with J gene TRBJ2-2; TCRdb gives TRBD2 as the D gene, but with no DNA this cannot be confirmed. This CDR3 spans 14 amino acids. Germline V gene sequence: CDR1 SNHLY, CDR2 FYNNEI. The CDR3 is CASRAGGPPGELFF.

This chain connects TRBV6-2 or TRBV6-3 to TRBJ1-3; TCRdb selects TRBD1, and the lack of DNA leaves this call unchecked. The CDR3 runs 17 residues. The germline gives CDR1 MNHEY, CDR2 SVGEGT. Here the CDR3 reads CASSPPGQSTLGNTIYF.

This CDR3 reads CASSRRSNEQFF. This chain uses TRBV4-3 with TRBJ2-1. Germline V gives CDR1 LGHNA, CDR2 YSLEER. This CDR3 is built from 12 residues.

The J gene is TRBJ2-5, the V gene TRBV5-6; TCRdb lists TRBD1, though no DNA is available to test this call. This CDR3 has 15 residues. From germline, CDR1 is SGHDT and CDR2 YYEEEE. CDR3 in amino acids: CASSLVGGNQETQYF.

The chain links TRBV24-1 to TRBJ1-3. The CDR3 is 15 amino acids. Germline V CDR1 and CDR2: KGHDR, SFDVKD. CDR3 region: CATSDPTGLGNTIYF.

The V call is TRBV18, the J call TRBJ1-1. Germline V gene sequence: CDR1 KGHSH, CDR2 LQKENI. This CDR3 has 16 residues. CDR3 sequence: CASSPRRNDMNTEAFF.

The chain uses TRBV11-2 and TRBJ1-6. The CDR3 is made up of 13 amino acids. The V gene's germline CDR1 is SGHAT and CDR2 FQNNGV. Here the CDR3 reads CASSWAHNSPLHF.

V is TRBV20-1 and J is TRBJ2-1; TCRdb's D call, TRBD2, is unchecked because there is no DNA. In germline, CDR1 is DFQATT, CDR2 SNEGSKA (reference sequence). The CDR3 runs 17 residues. CDR3 amino acids: CSAPSGLAGGSYNEQFF.

V and J are TRBV5-1 and TRBJ1-1. The length of the CDR3 is 13 residues. CDR1 and CDR2 (germline): SGHRS, YFSETQ. CDR3 sequence reads: CASSLGRVDEAFF.

This chain joins TRBV20-1 and TRBJ1-2. Germline lookup yields CDR1 DFQATT and CDR2 SNEGSKA (reference sequence). The CDR3 spans 14 residues. This CDR3 is CSARAGSRAQGYTF.

The chain couples TRBV20-1 to TRBJ2-7; TCRdb names TRBD2, which stays unverified in the absence of DNA. CDR3 length equals 14 residues. Germline V gene sequence: CDR1 DFQATT, CDR2 SNEGSKA (reference sequence). The CDR3 loop reads CSATSGRGSYEQYF.

The rearrangement uses TRBV20-1 and TRBJ2-1; TCRdb reports TRBD2, a call that lacks DNA to check it against. The CDR3 has 13 residues. CDR1 and CDR2 from the germline V gene are DFQATT and SNEGSKA (reference sequence). The CDR3 is CRGGPAGVGEQFF.

This chain connects TRBV6-1 to TRBJ2-7. Germline CDR1 reads MNHNS; CDR2 reads SASEGT. The CDR3 totals 13 residues. The CDR3 spells CASSQGHIYEQYF.

The CDR3 here is CASSPVRSGDTQYF. The genes are TRBV7-2 and TRBJ2-3. Germline values: CDR1 SGHTA, CDR2 FQGNSA. The CDR3 totals 14 residues.

V usage is TRBV30 and J usage is TRBJ1-2. The CDR3 runs to 12 residues. Looked up from germline, CDR1 is GTSNPN and CDR2 is SVGIG (reference sequence). CDR3 protein: CAQKHKNYGYTF.

The rearrangement links TRBV7-9 to TRBJ2-7; no DNA is available, so the TRBD1 call from TCRdb remains unchecked. CDR1 is SEHNR and CDR2 is FQNEAQ in the germline V gene (reference sequence). The CDR3 consists of 16 residues. CDR3 sequence reads: CASSSPWDRNSYEQYF. Complete variable domain (other parts from reference TRBV7-9 and TRBJ2-7): DTGVSQNPRHKITKRGQNVTFRCDPISEHNRLYWYRQTLGQGPEFLTYFQNEAQLEKSRLLSDRFSAERPKGSFSTLEIQRTEQGDSAMYLCASSSPWDRNSYEQYFGPGTRLTVT.

CDR3 in amino acids: CASSYVRLGNQPQHF. The chain is built from TRBV6-2 or TRBV6-3 and TRBJ1-5. Germline V gene data show CDR1 as MNHEY and CDR2 as SVGEGT. This CDR3 is 15 amino acids long.

The rearrangement joins TRBV12-3 or TRBV12-4 to TRBJ1-5; TCRdb selects TRBD1, and the lack of DNA leaves this call unchecked. The CDR3 contains 14 residues. Here the CDR3 reads CASSLGQGVQPQHF.

The CDR3 here is CASSYWQGRTEAFF. V usage is TRBV6-2 or TRBV6-3 and J usage is TRBJ1-1; as DNA is missing, the TRBD1 call by TCRdb cannot be tested. CDR1 is MNHEY, CDR2 SVGEGT, per germline. The CDR3 contains 14 residues.

The chain links TRBV12-3 or TRBV12-4 to TRBJ1-1. There are 13 residues in the CDR3. The CDR3 spells CASSLREGLEAFF.

V gene TRBV20-1 combines with J gene TRBJ2-7. Per the germline V gene, CDR1 is DFQATT and CDR2 is SNEGSKA (reference sequence). The CDR3 has 17 residues. The CDR3: CSAREARRPAGDYEQYF.

The chain joins TRBV30 to TRBJ1-1. This CDR3 has 15 residues. Germline V gene lookup returns CDR1 GTSNPN and CDR2 SVGIG (reference sequence). CDR3 region: CAWSVPPGTNTEAFF.